The T cell receptor (beta chain) described here comes from a study of neurological immune-mediated disorders. One entry per CDR3 protein, called by TCRdb with MiXCR from the 5' RACE reads. The sample yields tens of thousands of distinct CDR3 sequences, less than 15% seen once. This clonotype was observed many times. CDR3 length equals 14 residues. Germline V lookup: CDR1 MNHEY, CDR2 SMNVEV (reference sequence). V was pared by 6 bases and J by 9 bases, with 2 bases of the junction left unmatched. Sequenced: PBMCs. The chain is built from TRBV27 and TRBJ2-1, with 16 positions matching TRBD2. This receptor was obtained from a woman aged 50 to 65 with HTLV-1-associated myelopathy (HAM/TSP). CDR3 sequence reads: CASRGLAGGIEQFF. The DNA for the CDR3 is TGTGCCAGCAGGGGACTAGCGGGGGGGATTGAGCAGTTCTTC.